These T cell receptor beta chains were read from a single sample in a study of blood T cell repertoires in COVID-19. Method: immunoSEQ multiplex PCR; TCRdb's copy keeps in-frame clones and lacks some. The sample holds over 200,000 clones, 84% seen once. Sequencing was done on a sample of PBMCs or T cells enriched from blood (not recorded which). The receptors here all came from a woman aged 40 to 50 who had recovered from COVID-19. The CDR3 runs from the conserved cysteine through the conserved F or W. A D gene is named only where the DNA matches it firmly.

cdr3_aa: CASSWGSGGTSTDTQYF; cdr3_nt: TGTGCCAGCAGCTGGGGATCAGGAGGGACTAGTACAGATACGCAGTATTTT; d_call: TRBD2; v_call: TRBV5-4; j_call: TRBJ2-3
cdr3_aa: CASSPYRGSEQYF; cdr3_nt: TGTGCCAGCAGTCCCTACAGGGGTTCGGAGCAGTACTTC; d_call: TRBD1; v_call: TRBV6-5; j_call: TRBJ2-7
cdr3_aa: CSGSDRANLGTDTQYF; cdr3_nt: TGTAGTGGATCGGACAGGGCGAACCTCGGCACAGATACGCAGTATTTT; d_call: TRBD1; v_call: TRBV28; j_call: TRBJ2-3
cdr3_aa: CASSKGIQGNTEAFF; cdr3_nt: TGTGCCAGCAGCAAAGGAATCCAGGGGAACACTGAAGCTTTCTTT; d_call: .; v_call: TRBV21-1; j_call: TRBJ1-1
cdr3_aa: CASSQNGGTGELFF; cdr3_nt: TGCGCCAGCAGCCAAAATGGAGGGACCGGGGAGCTGTTTTTT; d_call: .; v_call: TRBV4-3; j_call: TRBJ2-2
cdr3_aa: CAISELDSANSPLHF; cdr3_nt: TGTGCCATCAGTGAGCTGGACAGTGCCAATTCACCCCTCCACTTT; d_call: .; v_call: TRBV10-3; j_call: TRBJ1-6
cdr3_aa: CSVEQSSYNEQFF; cdr3_nt: TGCAGCGTTGAACAGTCGTCCTACAATGAGCAGTTCTTC; d_call: .; v_call: TRBV29-1; j_call: TRBJ2-1
cdr3_aa: CASSRPSQGGNTEAFF; cdr3_nt: TGCGCCAGCAGCCGCCCCTCGCAGGGGGGGAACACTGAAGCTTTCTTT; d_call: TRBD1; v_call: TRBV5-1; j_call: TRBJ1-1
cdr3_aa: CASSLKQEVYEQFF; cdr3_nt: TGCGCCAGCAGCTTGAAACAGGAAGTGTATGAGCAGTTCTTC; d_call: .; v_call: TRBV5-1; j_call: TRBJ2-1
cdr3_aa: CASSADTTNYEQYF; cdr3_nt: TGTGCCAGCAGCGCGGACACTACTAACTACGAGCAGTACTTC; d_call: .; v_call: TRBV9; j_call: TRBJ2-7
cdr3_aa: CASSGDRFSYNEQFF; cdr3_nt: TGTGCCAGTAGTGGAGACAGATTCTCCTACAATGAGCAGTTCTTC; d_call: .; v_call: TRBV19; j_call: TRBJ2-1
cdr3_aa: CASSQQGGNTEAFF; cdr3_nt: TGTGCCAGCAGTCAACAGGGGGGGAACACTGAAGCTTTCTTT; d_call: TRBD1; v_call: TRBV6-4; j_call: TRBJ1-1
cdr3_aa: CASSYSIGEFGETQYF; cdr3_nt: TGTGCCAGCAGTTACTCGATAGGAGAGTTTGGAGAGACCCAGTACTTC; d_call: .; v_call: TRBV6-6; j_call: TRBJ2-5